This T cell receptor (beta chain) was sequenced in a study of T cell repertoires in cytomegalovirus infection. Study summary: It was the public TCR beta signatures that indicated both CMV infection and matching HLA type. General study results and limits: Dominant in the ex vivo response were TCR beta clonotypes restricted by HLA-C and specific for CMV. The study identified carriers of CMV plus the relevant HLA from cumulative public TCR beta family frequency.

This CDR3 contains 15 residues. Looked up from germline, CDR1 is SEHNR and CDR2 is FQNEAQ (reference sequence). Trimming left V 3 bases short and J 3 bases short, with 14 bases between. TCRdb analysed the reads with MiXCR anew, one entry per CDR3 protein. The sample gives tens of thousands of distinct CDR3 sequences, approximately 36% of which show up once; 65% to 80% is in the top ten. This clonotype was detected many times. No antigen is known for it. This chain joins TRBV7-9 and TRBJ1-2, with D possibly being TRBD1 (6 bases). The TCR sequence derives from a human donor in good health (CMV status not recorded). Some clones in this sample may be carry-over from other donors' samples. Sequencing used PBMCs, sequenced either directly or after in vitro stimulation (not recorded which). CDR3 in DNA: TGTGCCAGCAGCTTGGCTTCGACAGGTTACTATGGCTACACCTTC. The encoded protein is CASSLASTGYYGYTF.